These 21 T cell receptor beta chains share one sample of origin, sequenced in a study of T cell changes during pregnancy in multiple sclerosis. Here immunoSEQ multiplex PCR was the method, and the copy in TCRdb shows in-frame clones only, minus some. The sample has some 80,000 clones; around 92% are singletons. The sample consisted of peripheral blood, taken before pregnancy. Source of these receptors: a female donor with multiple sclerosis, enrolled in a pregnancy study.

This rearrangement joins TRBV5-6 to TRBJ1-1; 9 positions match TRBD1. This CDR3 has 16 residues. After removal of 0 bases from V and 5 bases from J, the junction contained 8 bases not matched to a gene. Germline assignment: CDR1 SGHDT and CDR2 YYEEEE. The CDR3 DNA reads as TGTGCCAGCAGCTTGGAGGGGACAGGGAAGAGTACTGAAGCTTTCTTT. This encodes CASSLEGTGKSTEAFF.

The gene calls are TRBV20-1 and TRBJ1-2; TRBD1 aligns across 7 bases. Germline V gives CDR1 DFQATT, CDR2 SNEGSKA (reference sequence). The length of the CDR3 is 10 residues. After removal of 1 base from V and 12 bases from J, the junction contained 2 bases not matched to a gene. The CDR3 protein is CSARGGGDTF. Written as DNA, the CDR3 is TGCAGTGCTAGAGGAGGGGGCGACACCTTC.

The gene calls are TRBV5-1 and TRBJ2-7; 8 bases agree with TRBD2. The V segment lost 7 bases and the J segment 1 base; nucleotides outside the gene matches: 13. Germline CDR1 is SGHRS and CDR2 is YFSETQ. This CDR3 region has 16 residues. CDR3 residues: CASASSRGLGSYEQYF. The CDR3 coding sequence is TGCGCCAGCGCCTCCTCGAGGGGACTAGGATCCTACGAGCAGTACTTC.

The rearrangement links TRBV2 to TRBJ2-7; the D gene is possibly TRBD1 (5 bases). CDR3 length: 13 amino acids. V was clipped by 7 bases and J by 0 bases, with 10 bases between them. Germline V gene sequence: CDR1 SNHLY, CDR2 FYNNEI. CDR3 residues: CASTGIPSYEQYF. The DNA for the CDR3 is TGTGCCAGCACAGGGATTCCCTCCTACGAGCAGTACTTC.

CDR3 region: CASSHLARVQGTEAFF. The CDR3 DNA reads TGCGCCAGCAGCCACCTCGCAAGGGTTCAGGGCACTGAAGCTTTCTTT. The chain combines TRBV4-1 with TRBJ1-1; a possible D gene is TRBD1 (5 bases). The V end was cut by 3 bases, the J end by 4 bases, with 18 bases between. CDR1 and CDR2 (germline): MGHRA, YSYEKL. The CDR3 contains 16 residues.

V usage is TRBV7-2 and J usage is TRBJ2-7; the D is unclear. This CDR3 is built from 13 residues. The V end lost 6 bases, the J end lost 3 bases, and 12 bases lay between the germline ends. From germline, CDR1 is SGHTA and CDR2 FQGNSA. The CDR3 bases are TGTGCCAGCAGATTTGACTTCGACTACGAGCAGTACTTC. It specifies CASRFDFDYEQYF.

This chain connects TRBV5-8 to TRBJ2-3; 9 bases are shared with TRBD1. Germline CDR1 SGHTS, CDR2 YDEGEE. The CDR3 has 13 residues. Trimming at V came to 4 bases and at J to 8 bases, leaving 5 bases not matched to a gene. The CDR3 DNA reads TGTGCCAGCAGCCCGGGACAGGGCGGTACGCAGTATTTT. Translation gives CASSPGQGGTQYF.

As DNA, the CDR3 is TGCGCCAGCAGCATCGGACTAGCGGGGATTCAAGAGACCCAGTACTTC. Its protein is CASSIGLAGIQETQYF. The V and J genes are TRBV5-1 and TRBJ2-5; 12 bases line up with TRBD2. V shed 4 bases, J shed 2 bases, and the junction held 6 bases outside the gene matches. Germline loops: CDR1 SGHRS, CDR2 YFSETQ. The CDR3 totals 16 residues.

This chain joins TRBV5-4 and TRBJ1-1; the match to TRBD1 covers 8 bases. The CDR3 has 18 residues. CDR1 SGHNT and CDR2 YYREEE come from the germline V gene (reference sequence). With V trimmed by 3 bases and J by 7 bases, 20 bases remained unmatched. CDR3 sequence reads: CASSSLASGQGAFGEAFF. The DNA for the CDR3 is TGTGCCAGCAGCTCCCTTGCGTCCGGCCAGGGGGCCTTCGGTGAAGCTTTCTTT.

This chain uses TRBV20-1 with TRBJ1-1; D perhaps matches TRBD1 (5 bases). CDR1 DFQATT and CDR2 SNEGSKA come from the germline V gene (reference sequence). The CDR3 extends over 11 amino acids. CDR3 amino acids: CSAQGNTEAFF. CDR3 DNA sequence: TGCAGCGCCCAGGGGAACACTGAAGCTTTCTTT.

The chain has TRBV4-1 and TRBJ2-1; TRBD2 agrees at 8 bases. The V and J ends lost 0 bases and 5 bases, in that order; junction bases with no gene match: 6. Germline CDR1 reads MGHRA; CDR2 reads YSYEKL. This CDR3 is 16 amino acids long. In DNA form, the CDR3 reads TGCGCCAGCAGCCAAGATCAAGCGGGGGAGGACAATGAGCAGTTCTTC. As protein: CASSQDQAGEDNEQFF.

The gene calls are TRBV7-8 and TRBJ1-5, with D perhaps matching TRBD1 (6 bases). V gave up 5 bases and J gave up 0 bases, with 11 bases separating them. CDR3 length: 15 amino acids. The germline V gene has CDR1 SGHVS and CDR2 FQNEAQ. CDR3 protein: CASSPDSHSNQPQHF. The CDR3, as DNA: TGTGCCAGCAGCCCGGACAGCCATAGCAATCAGCCCCAGCATTTT. Full variable domain (missing parts from reference TRBV7-8 and TRBJ1-5): GAGVSQSPRYKVAKRGQDVALRCDPISGHVSLFWYQQALGQGPEFLTYFQNEAQLDKSGLPSDRFFAERPEGSVSTLKIQRTQQEDSAVYLCASSPDSHSNQPQHFGDGTRLSIL.

This clone was picked up a small number of times. The chain recombines TRBV5-8 with TRBJ2-7, with no clear D. CDR1 SGHTS and CDR2 YDEGEE come from the germline V gene. This CDR3 spans 10 amino acids. V dropped 4 bases and J dropped 5 bases, with 4 bases sitting between them. CDR3 loop: CASSPNEQYF. The CDR3 DNA is TGTGCCAGCAGCCCAAACGAGCAGTACTTC. The entire variable domain, with the rest obtained from reference TRBV5-8 and TRBJ2-7, is as follows: EAGVTQSPTHLIKTRGQQATLRCSPISGHTSVYWYQQALGLGLQFLLWYDEGEERNRGNFPPRFSGRQFPNYSSELNVNALELEDSALYLCASSPNEQYFGPGTRLTVT.

V and J are TRBV19 and TRBJ2-5; D ambiguous. The CDR3 has 13 amino acids. V lost 6 bases to trimming and J lost 5 bases, with 13 bases between them. CDR1 and CDR2 (germline): LNHDA, SQIVND (reference sequence). The CDR3 spells CASSPVPMETQYF. The CDR3 region has the DNA TGTGCCAGTAGCCCCGTCCCTATGGAGACCCAGTACTTC.

The rearrangement joins TRBV6-1 to TRBJ2-3; D ambiguous. Germline V gene data show CDR1 as MNHNS and CDR2 as SASEGT. The germline V and J ends were trimmed by 8 bases and 3 bases, with 9 bases remaining between them. This CDR3 region has 12 residues. This CDR3 reads CASLALTDTQYF. CDR3 coding DNA: TGTGCCAGCCTGGCCTTGACAGATACGCAGTATTTT.

This chain uses TRBV15 with TRBJ1-2; TRBD1 aligns across 9 bases. Germline lookup yields CDR1 LNHNV and CDR2 YYDKDF (reference sequence). The CDR3 totals 14 residues. The V gene end was trimmed by 4 bases and the J gene end by 6 bases; junction bases not matched to a gene: 6. The CDR3: CATSIDRGRDGYTF. In nucleotides, the CDR3 is TGTGCCACCAGCATCGACAGGGGGAGAGATGGCTACACCTTC.

The rearrangement uses TRBV29-1 and TRBJ2-4, with 9 bases matching TRBD1. The CDR3 sequence is 14 residues long. Trimming took 3 bases from V and 9 from J; bases not matched to a gene: 9. Germline-derived CDR1 and CDR2 are SQVTM and ANQGSEA. As DNA, the CDR3 is TGCAGCGTTGACAGGGACAGGGAGATGGTCATTCAGTACTTC. Residues: CSVDRDREMVIQYF. Combining the CDR3 with reference TRBV29-1 and TRBJ2-4 gives the whole variable domain SAVISQKPSRDICQRGTSLTIQCQVDSQVTMMFWYRQQPGQSLTLIATANQGSEATYESGFVIDKFPISRPNLTFSTLTVSNMSPEDSSIYLCSVDRDREMVIQYFGAGTRLSVL.

This chain links TRBV6-1 with TRBJ2-3; D is unclear. The CDR3 has 13 residues. Trimming shortened V by 4 bases and J by 0 bases, and 5 bases separated the two germline ends. Germline CDR1 MNHNS, CDR2 SASEGT. The CDR3 here is CASSAPSTDTQYF. The DNA of the CDR3 is TGTGCCAGCAGTGCCCCAAGCACAGATACGCAGTATTTT.

The rearrangement links TRBV10-3 to TRBJ1-4, with 7 positions matching TRBD1. From germline, CDR1 is ENHRY and CDR2 SYGVKD. V trimming: 5 bases; J trimming: 5 bases; junction bases outside the gene matches: 5. The CDR3 consists of 14 residues. The CDR3 loop is CAISKDRANEKLFF. The CDR3 DNA follows: TGTGCCATCAGTAAAGACAGGGCGAATGAAAAACTGTTTTTT.

The chain couples TRBV19 to TRBJ2-1, with 10 bases that match TRBD2. The J segment lost 4 bases and the V segment lost 5 bases, leaving 2 bases of the junction unmatched. This CDR3 is built from 14 residues. Germline V gene lookup returns CDR1 LNHDA and CDR2 SQIVND (reference sequence). CDR3 protein: CASSHSGGYNEQFF. CDR3 coding DNA: TGTGCCAGTAGTCATAGCGGGGGGTACAATGAGCAGTTCTTC. The full variable domain, its missing parts supplied by reference TRBV19 and TRBJ2-1, is DGGITQSPKYLFRKEGQNVTLSCEQNLNHDAMYWYRQDPGQGLRLIYYSQIVNDFQKGDIAEGYSVSREKKESFPLTVTSAQKNPTAFYLCASSHSGGYNEQFFGPGTRLTVL.

The chain recombines TRBV19 with TRBJ2-2, with 10 bases that match TRBD2. The CDR3 length is 17 residues. CDR1 and CDR2 from the germline V gene are LNHDA and SQIVND (reference sequence). J lost 3 bases, V lost 3 bases, and 7 bases had no gene match. The CDR3 nucleotides are TGTGCCAGTAGTATCGTAGCGGGGGGTTCGTACACCGGGGAGCTGTTTTTT. It specifies CASSIVAGGSYTGELFF.